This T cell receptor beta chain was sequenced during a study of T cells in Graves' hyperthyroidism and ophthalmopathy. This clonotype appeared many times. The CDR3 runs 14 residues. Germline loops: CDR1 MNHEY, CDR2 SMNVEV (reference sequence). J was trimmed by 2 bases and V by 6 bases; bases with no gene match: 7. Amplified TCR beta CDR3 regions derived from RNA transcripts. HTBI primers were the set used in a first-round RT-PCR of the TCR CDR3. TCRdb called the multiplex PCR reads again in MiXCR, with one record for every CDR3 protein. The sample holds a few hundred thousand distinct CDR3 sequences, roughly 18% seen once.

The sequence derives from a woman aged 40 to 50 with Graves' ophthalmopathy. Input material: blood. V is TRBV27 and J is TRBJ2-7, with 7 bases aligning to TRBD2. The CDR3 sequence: CASSIGRGTYEQYF. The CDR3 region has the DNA TGTGCCAGCAGCATAGGGCGGGGGACCTACGAGCAGTACTTC.